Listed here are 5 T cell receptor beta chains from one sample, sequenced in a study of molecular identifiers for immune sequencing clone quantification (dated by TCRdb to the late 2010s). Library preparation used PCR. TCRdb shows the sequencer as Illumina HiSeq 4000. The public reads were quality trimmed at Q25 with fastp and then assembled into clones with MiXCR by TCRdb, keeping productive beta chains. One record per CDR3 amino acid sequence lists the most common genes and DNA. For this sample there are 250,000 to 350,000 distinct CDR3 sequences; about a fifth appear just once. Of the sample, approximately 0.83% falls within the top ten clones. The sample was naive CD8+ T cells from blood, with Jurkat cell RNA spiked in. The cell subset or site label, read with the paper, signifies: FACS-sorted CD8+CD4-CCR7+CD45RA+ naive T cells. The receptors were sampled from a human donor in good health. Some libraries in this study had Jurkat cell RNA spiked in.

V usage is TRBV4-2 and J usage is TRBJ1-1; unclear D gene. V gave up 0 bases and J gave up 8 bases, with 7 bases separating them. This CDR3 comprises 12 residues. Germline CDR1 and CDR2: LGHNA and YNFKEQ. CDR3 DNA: TGTGCCAGCAGCCAAGAGGGGATCGAAGCTTTCTTT. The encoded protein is CASSQEGIEAFF.

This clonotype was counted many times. The CDR3 here is CASSPSGRTFRETNTGELFF. DNA for the CDR3: TGTGCCAGCAGCCCCAGCGGGAGGACCTTCCGTGAGACTAACACCGGGGAGCTGTTTTTT. This chain links TRBV12-3 or TRBV12-4 with TRBJ2-2, with 9 bases identical to TRBD2. With V trimmed by 6 bases and J by 2 bases, 19 bases remained unmatched. The CDR3 extends over 20 amino acids.

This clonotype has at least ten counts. The CDR3, as DNA: TGTGCCAGCAGGGGGGGACTGTATAGCAATCAGCCCCAGCATTTT. It encodes CASRGGLYSNQPQHF. The chain couples TRBV19 to TRBJ1-5; 7 positions agree with TRBD1. V trimming: 9 bases; J trimming: 0 bases; junction bases outside the gene matches: 8. This CDR3 contains 15 residues. Germline values: CDR1 LNHDA, CDR2 SQIVND (reference sequence). The variable domain in full, completed from reference TRBV19 and TRBJ1-5, reads DGGITQSPKYLFRKEGQNVTLSCEQNLNHDAMYWYRQDPGQGLRLIYYSQIVNDFQKGDIAEGYSVSREKKESFPLTVTSAQKNPTAFYLCASRGGLYSNQPQHFGDGTRLSIL.

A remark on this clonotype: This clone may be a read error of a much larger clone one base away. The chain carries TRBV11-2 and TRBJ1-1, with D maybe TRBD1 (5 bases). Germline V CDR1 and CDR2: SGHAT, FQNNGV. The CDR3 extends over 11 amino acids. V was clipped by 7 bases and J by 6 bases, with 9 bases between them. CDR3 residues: CASKGSPEAFF. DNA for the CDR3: TGTGCCAGCAAGGGGAGTCCTGAAGCTTTCTTT.

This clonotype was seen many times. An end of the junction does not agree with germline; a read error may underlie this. CDR3 sequence (DNA): TGTGCCAGCGGCTTAGTGGCGGGGGCCGAGGAGCAGTACTTC. As protein: CASGLVAGAEEQYF. The chain couples TRBV7-9 to TRBJ2-7, with D maybe TRBD2 (7 bases). Germline assignment: CDR1 SEHNR and CDR2 FQNEAQ (reference sequence). The length of the CDR3 is 14 residues.